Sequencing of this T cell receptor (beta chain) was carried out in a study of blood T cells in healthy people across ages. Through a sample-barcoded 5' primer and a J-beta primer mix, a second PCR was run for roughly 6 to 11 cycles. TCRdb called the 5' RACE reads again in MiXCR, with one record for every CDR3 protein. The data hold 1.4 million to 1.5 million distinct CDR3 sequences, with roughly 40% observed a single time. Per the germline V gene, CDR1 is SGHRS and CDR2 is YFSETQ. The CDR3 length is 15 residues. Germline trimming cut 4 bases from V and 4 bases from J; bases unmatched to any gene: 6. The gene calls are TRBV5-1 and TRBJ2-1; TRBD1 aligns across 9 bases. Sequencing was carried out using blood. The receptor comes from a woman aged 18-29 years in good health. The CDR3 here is CASSTRDRVYNEQFF. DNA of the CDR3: TGCGCCAGCAGCACCCGGGACAGGGTGTACAATGAGCAGTTCTTC. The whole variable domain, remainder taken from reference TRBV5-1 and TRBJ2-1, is KAGVTQTPRYLIKTRGQQVTLSCSPISGHRSVSWYQQTPGQGLQFLFEYFSETQRNKGNFPGRFSGRQFSNSRSEMNVSTLELGDSALYLCASSTRDRVYNEQFFGPGTRLTVL.